Below, one T cell receptor beta chain is given with its context. The antigen remains unidentified. Clones were sequenced by immunoSEQ multiplex PCR, and TCRdb holds only the in-frame ones, with some missing. The sample records around 78,000 clones, around four fifths being singletons. V shed 8 bases, J shed 1 base, and the junction held 14 bases outside the gene matches. The CDR3 contains 17 residues. Looked up from germline, CDR1 is MDHEN and CDR2 is SYDVKM. CD3+CD4+ and CD3+CD8+ cells were FACS-sorted from thawed unstimulated PBMCs. This entry belongs to a study of T cell clones after liver transplantation. Study overall: Without induction therapy, subjects received standard immunosuppression until 12-24 months post-transplant. Study outcomes and limitations: In most of the 8 subjects, circulating graft-donor-reactive CD4 TCRbeta sequences fell significantly after transplant.

The chain couples TRBV28 to TRBJ2-5; the match to TRBD2 covers 9 bases. The TCR originated in a human patient who received a liver transplant. The graft donor may account for some of the T cells. The specimen comprised CD4+ T cells from blood, sampled at the 22-month timepoint. CDR3 DNA sequence: TGTGCCAGCTGCGCCGGCGGGGGGGGCCATACCCAAGAGACCCAGTACTTC. Encoded protein: CASCAGGGGHTQETQYF.